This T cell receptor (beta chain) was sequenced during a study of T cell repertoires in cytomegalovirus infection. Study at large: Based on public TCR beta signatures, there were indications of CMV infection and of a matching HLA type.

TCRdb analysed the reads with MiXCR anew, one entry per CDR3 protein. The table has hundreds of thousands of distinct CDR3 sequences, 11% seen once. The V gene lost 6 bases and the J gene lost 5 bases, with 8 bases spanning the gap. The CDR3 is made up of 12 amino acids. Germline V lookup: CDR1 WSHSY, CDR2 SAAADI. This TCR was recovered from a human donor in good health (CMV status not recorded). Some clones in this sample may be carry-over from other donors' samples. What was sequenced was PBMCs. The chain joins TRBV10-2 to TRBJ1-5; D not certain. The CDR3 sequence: CASSAEDQPQHF. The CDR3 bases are TGCGCCAGCAGCGCGGAGGATCAGCCCCAGCATTTT.